This T cell receptor beta chain was retrieved from a study of cytomegalovirus exposure and HLA in healthy donors. Comment on this clone: No antigen is known for it.

PCR employed 60 Vbeta and 13 Jbeta primers. TCRdb's table, derived via immunoSEQ multiplex PCR, lists solely in-frame clones and lacks some. Its clone listing holds tens of thousands of clones. Germline loops: CDR1 MNHNY, CDR2 SVGAGI (reference sequence). This CDR3 is built from 16 residues. J was trimmed by 4 bases and V by 10 bases; bases with no gene match: 19. Study-wide points: Sequence variants that were highly shared formed a cluster that was likely a sequencing artifact. Researchers reported that three CMV-associated chains were confirmed in vitro as CMV antigen-specific. Most of the CMV-associated TCR beta chains (in a later analysis) appeared to be HLA-restricted. Analyzed later, association rates of TCRs varied across HLA loci, with DRB1 most and HLA-C fewest.

V usage is TRBV6-6 and J usage is TRBJ2-7, with TRBD2 matching over 7 bases. The sequenced sample consisted of PBMCs. This receptor was obtained from a woman aged 40 to 55 in good health and CMV-seropositive. The CDR3 sequence: CATTGLADPGGYEQYF. The CDR3 nucleotides are TGTGCCACGACCGGGCTAGCGGACCCTGGGGGGTACGAGCAGTACTTC.